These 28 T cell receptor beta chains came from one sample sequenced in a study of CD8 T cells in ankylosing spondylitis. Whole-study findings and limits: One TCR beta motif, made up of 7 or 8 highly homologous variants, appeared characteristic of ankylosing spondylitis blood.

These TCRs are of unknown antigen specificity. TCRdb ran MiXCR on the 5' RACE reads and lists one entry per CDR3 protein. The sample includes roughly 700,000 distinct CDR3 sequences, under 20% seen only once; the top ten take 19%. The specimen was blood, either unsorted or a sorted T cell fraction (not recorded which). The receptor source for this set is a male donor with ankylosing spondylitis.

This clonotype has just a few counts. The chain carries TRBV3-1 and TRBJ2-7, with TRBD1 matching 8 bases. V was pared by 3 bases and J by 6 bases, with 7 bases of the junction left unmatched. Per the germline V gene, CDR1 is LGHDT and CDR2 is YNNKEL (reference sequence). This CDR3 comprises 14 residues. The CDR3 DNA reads TGTGCCAGCAGCCAGGGCCAGGGGGCATTCGAGCAGTACTTC. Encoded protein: CASSQGQGAFEQYF.

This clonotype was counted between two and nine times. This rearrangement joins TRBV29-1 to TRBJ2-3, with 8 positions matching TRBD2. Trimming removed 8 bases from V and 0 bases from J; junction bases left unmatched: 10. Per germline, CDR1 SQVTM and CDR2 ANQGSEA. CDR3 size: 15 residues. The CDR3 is CSKVGGGSSTDTQYF. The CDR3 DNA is TGCAGCAAGGTTGGCGGGGGGTCTAGCACAGATACGCAGTATTTT.

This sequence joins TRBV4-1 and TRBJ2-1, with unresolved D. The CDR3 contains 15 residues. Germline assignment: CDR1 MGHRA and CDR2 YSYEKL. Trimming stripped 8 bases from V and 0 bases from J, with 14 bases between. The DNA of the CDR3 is TGCGCCAGCCGCCCACAGATAGACTCCTACAATGAGCAGTTCTTC. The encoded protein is CASRPQIDSYNEQFF.

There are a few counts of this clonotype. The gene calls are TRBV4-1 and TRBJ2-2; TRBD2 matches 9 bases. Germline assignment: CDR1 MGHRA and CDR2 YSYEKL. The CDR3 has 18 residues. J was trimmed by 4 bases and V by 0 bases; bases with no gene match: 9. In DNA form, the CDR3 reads TGCGCCAGCAGCCAAGACCGCCCGGGACTAGCAATCACCGGGGAGCTGTTTTTT. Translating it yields CASSQDRPGLAITGELFF.

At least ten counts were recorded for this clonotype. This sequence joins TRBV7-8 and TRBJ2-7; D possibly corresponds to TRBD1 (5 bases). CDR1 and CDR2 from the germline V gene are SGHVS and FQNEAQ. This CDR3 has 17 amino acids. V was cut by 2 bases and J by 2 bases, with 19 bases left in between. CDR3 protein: CASSLSSYQGGAYEQYF. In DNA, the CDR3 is TGTGCCAGCAGCTTAAGTTCTTACCAGGGTGGGGCCTACGAGCAGTACTTC.

For the CDR3, the DNA is TGTGCCAGCAGTGAATCCAGCGTGAATACGCAGTATTTT. Translation gives CASSESSVNTQYF. The chain has TRBV6-1 and TRBJ2-3; the D is unclear. V was shortened by 2 bases and J by 7 bases, with 10 bases between the two germline ends. The CDR3 extends over 13 amino acids. Germline V lookup: CDR1 MNHNS, CDR2 SASEGT.

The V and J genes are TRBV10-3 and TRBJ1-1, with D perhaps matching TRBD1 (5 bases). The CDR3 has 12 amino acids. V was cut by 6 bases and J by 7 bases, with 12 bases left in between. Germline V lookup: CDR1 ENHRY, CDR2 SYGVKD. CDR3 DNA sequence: TGTGCCATCAGACGGGACGGCCATGAAGCTTTCTTT. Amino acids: CAIRRDGHEAFF.

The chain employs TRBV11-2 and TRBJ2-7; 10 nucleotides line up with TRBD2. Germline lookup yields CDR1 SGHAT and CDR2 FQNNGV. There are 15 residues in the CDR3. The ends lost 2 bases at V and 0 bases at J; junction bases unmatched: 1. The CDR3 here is CASSLSGGASYEQYF. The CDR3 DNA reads TGTGCCAGCAGCTTAAGCGGGGGGGCCTCCTACGAGCAGTACTTC.

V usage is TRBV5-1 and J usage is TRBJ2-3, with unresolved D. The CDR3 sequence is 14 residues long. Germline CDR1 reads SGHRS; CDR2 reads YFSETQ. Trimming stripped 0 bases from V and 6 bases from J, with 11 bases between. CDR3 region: CASSLGLDRDTQYF. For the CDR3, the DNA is TGCGCCAGCAGCTTGGGGCTAGATAGGGATACGCAGTATTTT.

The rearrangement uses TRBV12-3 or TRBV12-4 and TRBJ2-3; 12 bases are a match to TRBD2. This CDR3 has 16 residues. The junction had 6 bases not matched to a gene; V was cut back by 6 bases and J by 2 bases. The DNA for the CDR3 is TGTGCCAGCAGCACTACTAGCGGGAGGCCCACAGATACGCAGTATTTT. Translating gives CASSTTSGRPTDTQYF.

The CDR3 loop is CASSLDAETQYF. The DNA of the CDR3 is TGCGCCAGCAGCTTGGATGCCGAGACCCAGTACTTC. The chain couples TRBV5-1 to TRBJ2-5, with D uncertain. Germline CDR1 is SGHRS and CDR2 is YFSETQ. V gave up 0 bases and J gave up 5 bases, with 5 bases separating them. CDR3 length equals 12 residues.

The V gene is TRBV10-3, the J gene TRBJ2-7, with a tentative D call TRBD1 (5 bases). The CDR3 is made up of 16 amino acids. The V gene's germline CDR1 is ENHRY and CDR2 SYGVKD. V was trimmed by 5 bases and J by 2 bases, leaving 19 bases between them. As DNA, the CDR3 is TGTGCCATCAGTTTTTCTGGACAAAAAGACCCCTACGAGCAGTACTTC. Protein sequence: CAISFSGQKDPYEQYF.

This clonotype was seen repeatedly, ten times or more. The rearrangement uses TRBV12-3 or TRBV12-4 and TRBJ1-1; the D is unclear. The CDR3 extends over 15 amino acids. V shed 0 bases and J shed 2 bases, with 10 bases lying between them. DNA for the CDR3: TGTGCCAGCAGTTTAGCAGGACGCGATAACACTGAAGCTTTCTTT. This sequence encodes CASSLAGRDNTEAFF.

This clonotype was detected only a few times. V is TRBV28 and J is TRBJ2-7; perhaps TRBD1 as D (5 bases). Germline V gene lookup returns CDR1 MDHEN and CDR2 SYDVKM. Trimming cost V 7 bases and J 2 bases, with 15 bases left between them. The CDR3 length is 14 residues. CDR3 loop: CASIQGGSTYEQYF. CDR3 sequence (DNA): TGTGCCAGCATCCAGGGTGGATCCACCTACGAGCAGTACTTC.

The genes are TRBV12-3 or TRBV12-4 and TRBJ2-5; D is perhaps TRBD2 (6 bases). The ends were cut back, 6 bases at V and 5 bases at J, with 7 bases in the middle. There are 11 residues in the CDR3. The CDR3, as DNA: TGTGCCAGCAGAGGGAGGGAGACCCAGTACTTC. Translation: CASRGRETQYF.

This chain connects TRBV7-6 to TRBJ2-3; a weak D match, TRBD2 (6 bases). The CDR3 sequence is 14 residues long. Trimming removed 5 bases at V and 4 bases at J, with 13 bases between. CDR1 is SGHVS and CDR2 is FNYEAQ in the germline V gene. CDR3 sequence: CASSPLWGADTQYF. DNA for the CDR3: TGTGCCAGCAGCCCCCTTTGGGGGGCAGATACGCAGTATTTT.

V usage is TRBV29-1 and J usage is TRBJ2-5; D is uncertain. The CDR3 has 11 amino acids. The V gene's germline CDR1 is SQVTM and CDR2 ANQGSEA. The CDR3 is CSSHSQETQYF. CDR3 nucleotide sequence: TGCAGTTCTCACTCCCAAGAGACCCAGTACTTC.

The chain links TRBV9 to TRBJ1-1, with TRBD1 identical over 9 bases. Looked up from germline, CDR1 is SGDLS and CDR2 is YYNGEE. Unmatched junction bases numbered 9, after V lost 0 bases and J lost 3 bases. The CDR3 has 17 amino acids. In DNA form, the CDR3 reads TGTGCCAGCAGCGTAGAGGGGACAGGGAAGGTGGACACTGAAGCTTTCTTT. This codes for CASSVEGTGKVDTEAFF.

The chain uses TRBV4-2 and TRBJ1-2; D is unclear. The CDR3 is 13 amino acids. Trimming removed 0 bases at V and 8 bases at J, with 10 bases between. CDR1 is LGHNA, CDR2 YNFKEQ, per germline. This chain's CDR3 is CASSQDNFAGYTF. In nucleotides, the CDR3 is TGTGCCAGCAGCCAAGATAATTTCGCCGGCTACACCTTC.

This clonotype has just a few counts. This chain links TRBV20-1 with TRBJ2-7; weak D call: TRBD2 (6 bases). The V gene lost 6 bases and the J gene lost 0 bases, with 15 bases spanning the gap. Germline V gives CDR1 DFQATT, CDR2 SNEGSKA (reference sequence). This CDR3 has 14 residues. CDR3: CSARPRGFSYEQYF. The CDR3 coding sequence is TGCAGTGCGCGGCCGCGGGGCTTCTCCTACGAGCAGTACTTC.

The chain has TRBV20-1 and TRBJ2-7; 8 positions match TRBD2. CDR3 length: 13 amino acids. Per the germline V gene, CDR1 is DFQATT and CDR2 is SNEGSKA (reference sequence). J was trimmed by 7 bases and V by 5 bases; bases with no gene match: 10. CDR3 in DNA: TGCAGTGCTTCACCCGGTGGCGGGGGGGAGCAGTACTTC. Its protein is CSASPGGGGEQYF.

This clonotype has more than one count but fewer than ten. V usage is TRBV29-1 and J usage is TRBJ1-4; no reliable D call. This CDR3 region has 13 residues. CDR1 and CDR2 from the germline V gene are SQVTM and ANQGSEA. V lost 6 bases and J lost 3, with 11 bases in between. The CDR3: CSVAGDPNEKLFF. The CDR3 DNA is TGCAGCGTCGCAGGTGACCCTAATGAAAAACTGTTTTTT. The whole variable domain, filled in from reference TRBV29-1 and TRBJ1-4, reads SAVISQKPSRDICQRGTSLTIQCQVDSQVTMMFWYRQQPGQSLTLIATANQGSEATYESGFVIDKFPISRPNLTFSTLTVSNMSPEDSSIYLCSVAGDPNEKLFFGSGTQLSVL.

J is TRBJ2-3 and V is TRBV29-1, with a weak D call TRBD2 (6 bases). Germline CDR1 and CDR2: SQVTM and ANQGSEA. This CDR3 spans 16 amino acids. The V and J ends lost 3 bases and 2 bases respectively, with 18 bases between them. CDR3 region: CSVDHWGVAATDTQYF. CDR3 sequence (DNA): TGCAGCGTTGACCACTGGGGGGTAGCGGCCACAGATACGCAGTATTTT.

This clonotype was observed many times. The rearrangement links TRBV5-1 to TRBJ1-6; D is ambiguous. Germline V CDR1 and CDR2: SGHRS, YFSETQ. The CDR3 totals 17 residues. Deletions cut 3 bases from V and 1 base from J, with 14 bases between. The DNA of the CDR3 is TGCGCCAGCAGCTCGGAGCCCGGTGGATCCTATAATTCACCCCTCCACTTT. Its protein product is CASSSEPGGSYNSPLHF.

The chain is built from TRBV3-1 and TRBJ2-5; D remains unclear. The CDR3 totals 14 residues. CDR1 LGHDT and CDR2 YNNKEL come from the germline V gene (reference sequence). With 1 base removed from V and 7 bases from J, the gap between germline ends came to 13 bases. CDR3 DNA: TGTGCCAGCAGCCAAGGGGTTAGCTGGGTGACCCAGTACTTC. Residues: CASSQGVSWVTQYF.

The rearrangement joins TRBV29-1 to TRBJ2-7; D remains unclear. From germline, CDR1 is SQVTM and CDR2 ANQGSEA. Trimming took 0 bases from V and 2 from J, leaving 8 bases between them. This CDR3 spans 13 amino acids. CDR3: CSVEDLQTYEQYF. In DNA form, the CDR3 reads TGCAGCGTTGAAGATCTACAGACCTACGAGCAGTACTTC.

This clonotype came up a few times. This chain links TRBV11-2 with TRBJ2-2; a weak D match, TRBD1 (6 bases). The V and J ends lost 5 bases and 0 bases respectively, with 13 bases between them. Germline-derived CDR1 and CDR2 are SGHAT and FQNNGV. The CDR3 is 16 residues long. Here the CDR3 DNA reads TGTGCCAGCAGCCCACAGACAGGTTCGAACACCGGGGAGCTGTTTTTT. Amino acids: CASSPQTGSNTGELFF.

CDR3 amino acids: CASSGGVAGELFF. CDR3 coding DNA: TGTGCCAGCAGCGGAGGGGTTGCCGGGGAGCTGTTTTTT. The chain recombines TRBV7-9 with TRBJ2-2; D may be TRBD2 (6 bases). V was clipped by 5 bases and J by 6 bases, with 10 bases between them. CDR3 length: 13 amino acids. Germline CDR1 SEHNR, CDR2 FQNEAQ (reference sequence).